The TCR beta chain under discussion was sequenced for a study of identical twins. Broader study findings: Twins' excess sharing was less marked for out-of-frame beta sequences.

Via MiXCR, TCRdb re-called the 5' RACE reads, giving one row per CDR3 protein. The sample carries some 440,000 distinct CDR3 sequences, 20% to 25% recorded once. In regard to this clonotype: What it binds is unknown.

Germline V lookup: CDR1 SGHRS, CDR2 YFSETQ. CDR3 size: 15 residues. The ends lost 4 bases at V and 4 bases at J; junction bases unmatched: 7. The same sample was also used in a study of T cells expressing NK-cell markers. From that report: Sorted CD3+CD56+NKG2C+, CD3+CD56+NKG2C- and CD3+CD56-NKG2C+ T cells provided the TCR beta repertoires.

V is TRBV5-1 and J is TRBJ2-2; TRBD1 agrees at 7 bases. The sequencing input was CD4+ T cells sorted from blood. The clonotype comes from a woman aged 18-35 years in good health. CDR3 bases: TGCGCCAGCAGCGCTATGACAGGGTCCACCGGGGAGCTGTTTTTT. It yields the protein CASSAMTGSTGELFF.